What follows is one T cell receptor beta chain and its context. An amount of RNA that ranged from roughly 0.45 to 1 ug was reverse transcribed with random hexamers. The CDR3 of TCR beta was amplified by immunoSEQ multiplex PCR across 54 Vbeta and 13 Jbeta. One entry per CDR3 protein results from TCRdb running MiXCR on the immunoSEQ multiplex PCR reads. This sample has more than 250,000 distinct CDR3 sequences, with 92% found just once. The CDR3 sequence is 15 residues long. Trimming shortened V by 5 bases and J by 4 bases, and 17 bases separated the two germline ends. The germline V gene has CDR1 LNHDA and CDR2 SQIVND (reference sequence). This record belongs to a study of CD8 T cells in Susac syndrome.

The receptor's source is a human donor with multiple sclerosis. Sequenced sample: CD4+ T cells from PBMCs. The genes are TRBV19 and TRBJ1-2, with no clear D. The CDR3 loop is CASSPPTRFGYGYTF. CDR3 sequence (DNA): TGTGCCAGTAGTCCGCCGACCCGCTTTGGCTATGGCTACACCTTC.